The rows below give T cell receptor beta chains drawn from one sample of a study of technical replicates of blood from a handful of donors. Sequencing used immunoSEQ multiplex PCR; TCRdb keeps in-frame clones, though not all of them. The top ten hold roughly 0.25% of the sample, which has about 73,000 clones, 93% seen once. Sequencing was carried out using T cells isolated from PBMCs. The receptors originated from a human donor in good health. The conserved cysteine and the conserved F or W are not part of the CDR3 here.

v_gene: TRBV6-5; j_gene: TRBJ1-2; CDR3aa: ASSPGGGYT
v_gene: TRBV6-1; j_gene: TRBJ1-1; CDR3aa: AAGESDTEAF
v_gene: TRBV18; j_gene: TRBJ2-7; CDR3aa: ASSPAAGASYEQY
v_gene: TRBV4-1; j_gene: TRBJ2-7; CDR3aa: ASSPKQGYEQY
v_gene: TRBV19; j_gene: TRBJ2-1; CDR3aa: ASSSPGQTYNEQF
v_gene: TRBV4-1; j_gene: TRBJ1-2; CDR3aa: ASSQKPGQLFYGYT
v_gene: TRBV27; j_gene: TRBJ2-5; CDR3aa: ASKGGGGTQY
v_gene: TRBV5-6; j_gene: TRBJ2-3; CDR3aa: ASSFPSGGYITDTQY
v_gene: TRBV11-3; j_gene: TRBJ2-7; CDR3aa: ASSSKTGTYEQY
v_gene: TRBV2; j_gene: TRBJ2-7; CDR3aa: ASSEGTGLREQY
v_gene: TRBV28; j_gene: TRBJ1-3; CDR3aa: ASSLTDGHSGNTIY
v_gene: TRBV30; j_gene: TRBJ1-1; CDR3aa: AWARTGMNTEAF
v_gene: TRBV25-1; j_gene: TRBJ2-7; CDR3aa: ASTQGAYEQY
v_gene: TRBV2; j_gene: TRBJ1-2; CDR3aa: ASSLTGLGDNGYT
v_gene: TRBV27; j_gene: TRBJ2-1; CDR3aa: ASSPQGTGLYEQF
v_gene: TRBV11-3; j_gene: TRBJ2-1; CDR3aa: ASSRGLAGAWNEQF
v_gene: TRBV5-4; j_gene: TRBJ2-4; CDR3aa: ASSSGLAGPLAKNIQY
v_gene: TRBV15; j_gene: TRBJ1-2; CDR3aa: ATSRDVGTANYGYT
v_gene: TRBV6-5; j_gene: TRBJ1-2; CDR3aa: ASSNSQGHGYT
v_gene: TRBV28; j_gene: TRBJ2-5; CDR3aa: ASRSGGPETQY
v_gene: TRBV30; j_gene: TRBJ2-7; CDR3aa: AWSLTRGYEQY
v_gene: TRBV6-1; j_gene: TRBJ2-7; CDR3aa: ASSRTSGYYEQY
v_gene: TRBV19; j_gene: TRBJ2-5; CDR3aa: ASSIFGEQETQY
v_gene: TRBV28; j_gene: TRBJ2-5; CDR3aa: ASRGGVLSETQY
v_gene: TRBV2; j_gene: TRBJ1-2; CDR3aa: ASSEDGYYGYT
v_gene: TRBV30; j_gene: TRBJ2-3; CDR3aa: AWSAGAGSTDTQY
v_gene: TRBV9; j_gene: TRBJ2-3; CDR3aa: ASSLGQGTTDTQY
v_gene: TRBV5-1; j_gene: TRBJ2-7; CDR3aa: ASSVRTGDYEQY
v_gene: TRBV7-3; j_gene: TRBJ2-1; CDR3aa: ASSLQTGKDEQF
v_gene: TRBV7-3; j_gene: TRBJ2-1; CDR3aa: ASSPHPQRGPYYNEQF
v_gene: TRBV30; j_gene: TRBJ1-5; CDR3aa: AWSQGTGSNQPQH
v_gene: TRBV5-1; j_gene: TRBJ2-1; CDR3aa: ASSENPGTSGRALYNEQF
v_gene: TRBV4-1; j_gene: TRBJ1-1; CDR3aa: ASSQTRTEDTEAF
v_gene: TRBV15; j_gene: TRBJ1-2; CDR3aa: ATSSLYKSNYGYT
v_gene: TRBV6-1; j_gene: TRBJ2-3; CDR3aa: ASSRTSELGDTQY
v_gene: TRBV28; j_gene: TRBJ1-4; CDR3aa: ASSLGALNEKLF
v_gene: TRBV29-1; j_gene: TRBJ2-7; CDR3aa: SVEGIDRDSLSYEQY
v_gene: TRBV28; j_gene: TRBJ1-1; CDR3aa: ASSLDPGSAVNTEAF
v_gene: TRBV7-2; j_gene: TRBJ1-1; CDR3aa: ASSSRGTAEAF
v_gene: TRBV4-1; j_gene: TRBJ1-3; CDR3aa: ASSQVGRTVGGNTIY